Below are 29 T cell receptor beta chains sequenced from a single sample in a study of T-cell reconstitution after alpha-beta-depleted transplantation in children. Unique molecular identifiers tagged the TCRbeta library. TCRdb reprocessed the PCR reads via MiXCR and lists one record per CDR3 protein. Of around 64,000 distinct CDR3 sequences listed, roughly 11% are singletons. This specimen was PBMCs, taken before TCRalphabeta/CD19-depleted stem cell transplant. The receptors were gathered from a boy under 18 with acute myeloid leukemia, due to receive a stem cell transplant.

This clonotype was observed once. A much larger clone differs from this one at a single base, so this may be a read error. This chain connects TRBV4-3 to TRBJ2-1, with no clear D. This CDR3 comprises 17 residues. V lost 0 bases and J 1 base, leaving 13 bases between the germline ends. Germline CDR1 and CDR2: LGHNA and YSLEER. CDR3 protein: CASSQELLFRSYNEQFF. CDR3 in DNA: TGCGCCAGCAGCCAAGAACTCCTGTTCAGATCCTACAATGAGCAGTTCTTC.

This clonotype came up many times. This sequence joins TRBV18 and TRBJ2-5; 8 nucleotides align to TRBD2. Germline CDR1 is KGHSH and CDR2 is LQKENI. J lost 0 bases, V lost 6 bases, and 9 bases had no gene match. The CDR3 covers 16 residues. The CDR3 nucleotides read TGTGCCAGCTCTTCCGGGACTAGTGTGTACCAAGAGACCCAGTACTTC. The encoded protein is CASSSGTSVYQETQYF.

This clonotype showed up many times. The chain recombines TRBV29-1 with TRBJ1-6; no firm D call. Between the trimmed V and J ends, which lost 4 bases and 6 bases, there was a span of 10 bases. The CDR3 has 13 amino acids. Germline CDR1 is SQVTM and CDR2 is ANQGSEA. In DNA, the CDR3 is TGCAGCGTTGCCCGGGGAACTAATTCACCCCTCCACTTT. Translated: CSVARGTNSPLHF.

This clonotype has a count of ten or more. The chain employs TRBV2 and TRBJ2-3; D is perhaps TRBD2 (5 bases). The germline gives CDR1 SNHLY, CDR2 FYNNEI. Between the trimmed V and J ends, which lost 6 bases and 6 bases, there was a span of 10 bases. The CDR3 spans 12 residues. The CDR3 here is CASRPTRDTQYF. As DNA, the CDR3 is TGTGCCAGCAGACCAACTAGGGATACGCAGTATTTT.

This clonotype ranks as medium-sized (0.01 to 0.1%). The CDR3 loop reads CASSHLIGGYEQYF. CDR3 DNA sequence: TGTGCCAGCAGCCACCTCATCGGCGGCTACGAGCAGTACTTC. The chain is built from TRBV12-3 or TRBV12-4 and TRBJ2-7, with no clear D. Deletions cut 6 bases from V and 3 bases from J, with 15 bases between. The CDR3 sequence is 14 residues long.

This clonotype was counted ten times or more. The chain recombines TRBV20-1 with TRBJ1-5; D call uncertain. Germline values: CDR1 DFQATT, CDR2 SNEGSKA (reference sequence). V gave up 5 bases and J gave up 6 bases, with 11 bases separating them. The CDR3 is made up of 12 amino acids. This CDR3 is CSAFTFGQPQHF. As DNA, the CDR3 is TGCAGTGCTTTCACATTCGGTCAGCCCCAGCATTTT.

This clonotype was counted many times. This chain uses TRBV7-6 with TRBJ2-2, with 7 bases fitting TRBD2. There are 19 residues in the CDR3. The trim removed 2 bases at V and 3 bases at J, leaving 15 bases unmatched. Germline V gene sequence: CDR1 SGHVS, CDR2 FNYEAQ. This chain's CDR3 is CASSLLVGASGLDTGELFF. As DNA, the CDR3 is TGTGCCAGCAGCTTATTGGTCGGGGCTAGCGGACTAGACACCGGGGAGCTGTTTTTT.

The table lists this clonotype with a few counts. J is TRBJ2-7 and V is TRBV29-1, with no clear D. Trimming removed 0 bases at V and 6 bases at J, with 9 bases between. CDR3 length: 12 residues. Germline assignment: CDR1 SQVTM and CDR2 ANQGSEA. CDR3 residues: CSVEDPGGEQYF. The DNA of the CDR3 is TGCAGCGTTGAAGATCCCGGCGGCGAGCAGTACTTC.

This clonotype has a handful of counts. The chain couples TRBV5-1 to TRBJ2-5, with D perhaps matching TRBD2 (7 bases). This CDR3 comprises 16 residues. Trimming shortened V by 7 bases and J by 4 bases, and 23 bases separated the two germline ends. Germline V CDR1 and CDR2: SGHRS, YFSETQ. CDR3 DNA sequence: TGCGCCAGCGCAATAGTGCCTAGCGGAGGGGGAGAGACCCAGTACTTC. This translates into CASAIVPSGGGETQYF.

This clonotype was counted many times. The CDR3, as DNA: TGTGCCAGCAGTTTAGCGAGAGCCCCTAGCTCCTACAATGAGCAGTTCTTC. Its translation: CASSLARAPSSYNEQFF. V usage is TRBV12-3 or TRBV12-4 and J usage is TRBJ2-1; D is undetermined. This CDR3 region has 17 residues. V was shortened by 0 bases and J by 0 bases, with 12 bases between the two germline ends.

This clonotype was observed at least ten times. This chain links TRBV7-9 with TRBJ2-1; 8 bases match TRBD1. The CDR3 has 14 residues. V lost 5 bases, J lost 8 bases, and 8 bases stayed unmatched. From germline, CDR1 is SEHNR and CDR2 FQNEAQ (reference sequence). The CDR3 reads CASSHGDRNDEQFF. CDR3 DNA: TGTGCCAGCAGCCACGGGGACAGGAATGATGAGCAGTTCTTC. Full variable domain (missing parts from reference TRBV7-9 and TRBJ2-1): DTGVSQNPRHKITKRGQNVTFRCDPISEHNRLYWYRQTLGQGPEFLTYFQNEAQLEKSRLLSDRFSAERPKGSFSTLEIQRTEQGDSAMYLCASSHGDRNDEQFFGPGTRLTVL.

The V gene is TRBV19, the J gene TRBJ2-3; D gene uncertain. V gave up 3 bases and J gave up 4 bases, with 5 bases separating them. CDR1 and CDR2 from the germline V gene are LNHDA and SQIVND (reference sequence). The CDR3 extends over 12 amino acids. The CDR3 loop is CASSIGPDTQYF. Written as DNA, the CDR3 is TGTGCCAGTAGTATTGGTCCAGATACGCAGTATTTT.

This clonotype was observed at least ten times. This chain links TRBV13 with TRBJ2-7; D is unclear. V was pared by 1 base and J by 5 bases, with 3 bases between. This CDR3 comprises 11 residues. Germline-derived CDR1 and CDR2 are PRHDT and FYEKMQ (reference sequence). The CDR3: CASSLVNEQYF. CDR3 nucleotides: TGTGCCAGCAGCTTAGTTAACGAGCAGTACTTC.

This clonotype showed up many times. The rearrangement joins TRBV20-1 to TRBJ2-3; D may correspond to TRBD1 or TRBD2 (5 bases each). Germline V gene data show CDR1 as DFQATT and CDR2 as SNEGSKA (reference sequence). CDR3 length equals 15 residues. The V end lost 7 bases, the J end lost 0 bases, and 17 bases lay between the germline ends. DNA of the CDR3: TGCAGTGTCGGGAAGGGGACCTCCAGCACAGATACGCAGTATTTT. This gives the protein CSVGKGTSSTDTQYF.

At least ten counts were recorded for this clonotype. The chain carries TRBV4-2 and TRBJ2-3; 8 bases are a match to TRBD2. Germline CDR1 LGHNA, CDR2 YNFKEQ. Trimming cost V 0 bases and J 5 bases; bases outside gene matches: 7. The CDR3 is made up of 16 amino acids. The CDR3 DNA follows: TGTGCCAGCAGCCAAGATGTTCCGGGGGGGCGAGATACGCAGTATTTT. This translates into CASSQDVPGGRDTQYF.

The V gene is TRBV3-1, the J gene TRBJ1-2; no clear D gene. The ends were cut back, 1 base at V and 0 bases at J, with 9 bases in the middle. Germline CDR1 and CDR2: LGHDT and YNNKEL (reference sequence). There are 15 residues in the CDR3. CDR3 sequence: CASSQVDGANYGYTF. The DNA of the CDR3 is TGTGCCAGCAGCCAAGTGGACGGTGCTAACTATGGCTACACCTTC.

The chain links TRBV12-3 or TRBV12-4 to TRBJ1-6; 8 nucleotides line up with TRBD1. V was pared by 2 bases and J by 2 bases, with 8 bases of the junction left unmatched. The CDR3 is 18 residues long. The CDR3 DNA sequence: TGTGCCAGCAGTTTATACATCGGACAGGGACCCTATAATTCACCCCTCCACTTT. Translating it yields CASSLYIGQGPYNSPLHF.

A single count supports this clonotype. Since a much larger clone is just one base distant, this may be a read error. This sequence joins TRBV5-1 and TRBJ1-2, with TRBD1 as a possible D gene (6 bases). The CDR3 extends over 15 amino acids. Trimming removed 5 bases at V and 5 bases at J, with 19 bases between. Germline CDR1 reads SGHRS; CDR2 reads YFSETQ. The CDR3 is CASRSIPGDKYGYTF. The CDR3 nucleotides read TGCGCCAGCAGGTCCATCCCGGGGGACAAGTATGGCTACACCTTC.

The sample holds many counts of this clonotype. V usage is TRBV29-1 and J usage is TRBJ2-1, with D hard to call. CDR3 size: 12 residues. Looked up from germline, CDR1 is SQVTM and CDR2 is ANQGSEA. Trimming pared 2 bases from V and 3 bases from J, leaving 5 bases between. CDR3 DNA: TGCAGCGTTGAAAGCGACTACAATGAGCAGTTCTTC. Encoded protein: CSVESDYNEQFF.

This clonotype was found many times. J is TRBJ2-3 and V is TRBV7-6; 9 nucleotides align to TRBD1. Trimming at V came to 3 bases and at J to 3 bases, leaving 10 bases not matched to a gene. The CDR3 totals 17 residues. CDR1 and CDR2 from the germline V gene are SGHVS and FNYEAQ. CDR3 protein: CASSFGQGRVATDTQYF. The CDR3, as DNA: TGTGCCAGCAGCTTTGGACAGGGGAGGGTGGCGACAGATACGCAGTATTTT.

This clonotype has a count of ten or more. The chain uses TRBV24-1 and TRBJ2-1; TRBD1 matches at 9 bases. This CDR3 region has 18 residues. V trimming: 3 bases; J trimming: 4 bases; junction bases outside the gene matches: 12. The V gene's germline CDR1 is KGHDR and CDR2 SFDVKD. The CDR3: CATSDPSLPGTGYNEQFF. The CDR3 DNA reads TGTGCCACCAGTGATCCCAGTCTTCCCGGGACAGGGTACAATGAGCAGTTCTTC.

In its sample, this clonotype was seen many times. The chain is built from TRBV20-1 and TRBJ1-4, with D possibly being TRBD1 (5 bases). The ends were cut back, 3 bases at V and 6 bases at J, with 14 bases in the middle. The CDR3 runs 14 residues. Germline assignment: CDR1 DFQATT and CDR2 SNEGSKA (reference sequence). CDR3 DNA: TGCAGTGCTAGTCCCCCCAAAGGGGATGAAAAACTGTTTTTT. Protein: CSASPPKGDEKLFF.

A word on this clonotype: This may be a read error, as it is one base from a much larger clone. The chain uses TRBV5-1 and TRBJ1-4, with TRBD1 as a possible D gene (5 bases). Germline V lookup: CDR1 SGHRS, CDR2 YFSETQ. CDR3 length: 16 residues. Here the CDR3 DNA reads TGCGCCAGCAGCACCGGGGACTACAGCTGGGGTGAACAACTGTTTTTT. Amino acid sequence: CASSTGDYSWGEQLFF.

This clonotype is medium-sized by share. This chain joins TRBV25-1 and TRBJ2-5; D is undetermined. The germline V gene has CDR1 MGHDK and CDR2 SYGVNS. This CDR3 is 10 amino acids long. V gave up 5 bases and J gave up 5 bases, with 3 bases separating them. The CDR3: CASSRETQYF. In DNA, the CDR3 is TGTGCCAGCAGTCGCGAGACCCAGTACTTC.

At least ten counts were recorded for this clonotype. CDR3 DNA: TGCAGTGCTAGATTTTTTGGGGCCGTGACCGGGGAGCTGTTTTTT. Its protein is CSARFFGAVTGELFF. The chain carries TRBV20-1 and TRBJ2-2; D is perhaps TRBD1 (5 bases). Looked up from germline, CDR1 is DFQATT and CDR2 is SNEGSKA (reference sequence). Between the trimmed V and J ends, which lost 2 bases and 5 bases, there was a span of 15 bases. The CDR3 sequence is 15 residues long.

This clonotype was found many times. V is TRBV15 and J is TRBJ2-1; the match to TRBD2 covers 8 bases. There are 12 residues in the CDR3. Losses at the gene ends were 0 bases for V and 14 bases for J; bases not matched to a gene: 3. In germline, CDR1 is LNHNV, CDR2 YYDKDF (reference sequence). The CDR3 nucleotides are TGTGCCACCAGCAGAGAGGGTAGCGGGGAGTTCTTC. Residues: CATSREGSGEFF.

This clonotype has ten or more counts. The CDR3 spells CASSWRLAGDNEQFF. CDR3 DNA sequence: TGCGCCAGCAGCTGGAGACTAGCGGGGGACAATGAGCAGTTCTTC. The chain recombines TRBV5-1 with TRBJ2-1; 12 positions agree with TRBD2. The V segment lost 3 bases and the J segment 5 bases; nucleotides outside the gene matches: 3. The CDR3 contains 15 residues. Germline V CDR1 and CDR2: SGHRS, YFSETQ.

In this sample, this clonotype is medium-sized. The rearrangement links TRBV5-1 to TRBJ2-1, with D perhaps matching TRBD2 (5 bases). Trimming took 1 base from V and 8 from J, leaving 13 bases between them. The CDR3 has 14 amino acids. Germline-derived CDR1 and CDR2 are SGHRS and YFSETQ. The DNA for the CDR3 is TGCGCCAGCAGCTTGATTTCGAGCGGCGATGAGCAGTTCTTC. It specifies CASSLISSGDEQFF. Together with reference TRBV5-1 and TRBJ2-1, the CDR3 gives the full variable domain: KAGVTQTPRYLIKTRGQQVTLSCSPISGHRSVSWYQQTPGQGLQFLFEYFSETQRNKGNFPGRFSGRQFSNSRSEMNVSTLELGDSALYLCASSLISSGDEQFFGPGTRLTVL.

This clonotype was seen at least ten times. The V and J genes are TRBV28 and TRBJ2-1, with 13 bases lining up with TRBD2. V was pared by 3 bases and J by 0 bases, with 14 bases of the junction left unmatched. The CDR3 is 21 amino acids. CDR1 MDHEN and CDR2 SYDVKM come from the germline V gene. CDR3 amino acids: CASSFSGTSGIADISYNEQFF. The CDR3 DNA follows: TGTGCCAGCAGTTTTTCCGGGACTAGCGGGATAGCGGATATCTCCTACAATGAGCAGTTCTTC.